This T cell receptor beta chain derives from a study of tissue T cells after allogeneic stem cell transplantation. Study outcomes and limitations: Some tissue clones might be persisting host cells; their alloreactivity or antigen specificity was not determined. Within patients, tissue anatomy strongly shaped TCR repertoire composition. Few T cell clones were shared across patients, but motif clusters showed tissue-specific shared signatures.

Stated time point: mouse harvest day 14 after allogeneic transplant. Tail vein injection delivered 10^7 T-cell-depleted bone marrow cells and 10^6 splenic CD5+ T cells. Tissues came from B6→BALB/c major-mismatch GVHD mice at day 7 or 14. Repertoires were generated with immunoSEQ multiplex PCR, while TCRdb's copy carries only in-frame clones and drops some. The sample shows some 5,000 clones, about 40% of them seen only once. This clone turned up a few times. Its antigen remains unidentified. Germline and genes: mouse. The read comes to an end 1 residue before the CDR3 does, leaving the germline J gene to fill in the end. Looked up from germline, CDR1 is SGHSN and CDR2 is HYEKVE. The CDR3 is 13 residues long. Losses at the gene ends were 2 bases for V and 7 bases for J; bases not matched to a gene: 3.

The gene calls are TRBV12-1 and TRBJ2-5, with 9 bases that match TRBD1. Material: gut tissue. The TCR comes from a female BALB/c mouse given C57BL/6 T cells with graft-versus-host disease after an allogeneic hematopoietic cell transplant. The part of the CDR3 DNA that was read is TGTGCCAGCTCTCCCGGGACAGGGAACACCCAGTAC. Amino acid sequence: CASSPGTGNTQY. The complete CDR3 sequence is CASSPGTGNTQYF.